Reported below is one TCR beta chain. The entry originates in a study of cytomegalovirus exposure and HLA in healthy donors. Sequencing used immunoSEQ multiplex PCR; TCRdb keeps in-frame clones, though not all of them. This sample has 150,000 to 200,000 clones, with about 80% found just once. With V trimmed by 5 bases and J by 2 bases, 9 bases remained unmatched. CDR3 length equals 16 residues. CDR1 and CDR2 (germline): SGDLS, YYNGEE. The chain employs TRBV9 and TRBJ2-2; 7 bases fit TRBD2. Sequencing used PBMCs. This clonotype was sampled from a woman younger than 30 in good health and CMV-seropositive. The CDR3 loop is CASSGSGEHNTGELFF. The CDR3 DNA reads TGTGCCAGCAGTGGGAGCGGGGAGCATAACACCGGGGAGCTGTTTTTT.